This TCR beta chain stems from a study of CD8+CD57+ T cells in acquired aplastic anemia. Study-wide context: CD4+ and CD8+ cells, once sorted, gave DNA averaging roughly 3.4 ug.

Patients picked for sequencing had shown CD8+CD57+ cell expansion detected by flow cytometry. With no exception, the patients had severe acquired aplastic anemia. Genomic DNA provided the template from which TCR beta VDJ and CDR3 profiles were obtained. Each CDR3 protein gets one entry after TCRdb re-called the reads with MiXCR. The table includes around 430,000 distinct CDR3 sequences, 25% to 40% detected once. Study-wide findings and caveats: Fewer than 30 shared CD8+ CDR3s appeared highly expressed within patients' immunodominant clones. CD8+ Simpson's diversity in patients was not significantly different from that in controls.

The CDR3 sequence is 16 residues long. The V and J ends lost 3 bases and 0 bases respectively, with 15 bases between them. Germline assignment: CDR1 SGDLS and CDR2 YYNGEE. This clonotype was counted many times. What it binds is not known. The chain is built from TRBV9 and TRBJ1-2; the D is unclear. The origin of this receptor is a human donor with aplastic anemia. The sample taken for sequencing was sorted CD4+, CD8+, or CD8+CD57+ T cells (not recorded which) from PBMCs. CDR3 DNA sequence: TGTGCCAGCAGCGCCCCCGCCGCCTCAGCTAACTATGGCTACACCTTC. It encodes CASSAPAASANYGYTF.